The 27 T cell receptor beta chains below all came from one sample that was sequenced in a study of technical replicates of blood from several donors (dated by TCRdb to 2017 to 2019). Libraries were constructed by the immunoSEQ multiplex PCR assay. TCRdb mirrors the immuneACCESS table, restricted to in-frame sequences. Some clones are absent from its copies; in checked studies, under half trace to an unresolved V gene, and the reason for the others is unknown. Across this sample there are tens of thousands of clones, with about nine tenths seen only once. The ten largest account for 0.41% of the sample. The sample comprised T cells isolated from PBMCs. The receptors originated from a human donor in good health.

The CDR3 sequence is CASSGYHGRPGGDTQYF. In DNA form, the CDR3 reads TGTGCCAGCAGCGGCTATCACGGACGCCCGGGAGGAGATACGCAGTATTTT. The gene calls are TRBV9 and TRBJ2-3; 7 nucleotides agree with TRBD2. Trimming removed 3 bases from V and 5 bases from J; junction bases left unmatched: 15. The CDR3 totals 17 residues. Germline CDR1 and CDR2: SGDLS and YYNGEE.

The V and J genes are TRBV13 and TRBJ2-5, with unresolved D. The CDR3 sequence is 13 residues long. V was shortened by 5 bases and J by 5 bases, with 12 bases between the two germline ends. Germline V lookup: CDR1 PRHDT, CDR2 FYEKMQ (reference sequence). The CDR3 region is CASSPTSGETQYF. The CDR3 coding sequence is TGTGCCAGCAGCCCAACGTCCGGGGAGACCCAGTACTTC.

The V gene is TRBV28, the J gene TRBJ2-2; tentative D call: TRBD1 (6 bases). V was cut by 4 bases and J by 0 bases, with 18 bases left in between. This CDR3 has 18 amino acids. Per the germline V gene, CDR1 is MDHEN and CDR2 is SYDVKM. The CDR3 DNA reads TGTGCCAGCAGTTCCTATCTTCGGACAGCCTCGAACACCGGGGAGCTGTTTTTT. This encodes CASSSYLRTASNTGELFF. Full variable domain (rest looked up from reference TRBV28 and TRBJ2-2): DVKVTQSSRYLVKRTGEKVFLECVQDMDHENMFWYRQDPGLGLRLIYFSYDVKMKEKGDIPEGYSVSREKKERFSLILESASTNQTSMYLCASSSYLRTASNTGELFFGEGSRLTVL.

The V gene is TRBV5-8, the J gene TRBJ1-2; perhaps TRBD1 as D (6 bases). Trimming took 3 bases from V and 2 from J, leaving 11 bases between them. Germline CDR1 and CDR2: SGHTS and YDEGEE. The CDR3 is made up of 14 amino acids. The CDR3 nucleotides are TGTGCCAGCAGCTCCCTCGACAGGAACTATGGCTACACCTTC. Its protein is CASSSLDRNYGYTF.

This chain joins TRBV4-3 and TRBJ2-1; D gene unclear. V was pared by 4 bases and J by 7 bases, with 11 bases between. CDR1 LGHNA and CDR2 YSLEER come from the germline V gene. The CDR3 extends over 13 amino acids. The CDR3 DNA reads TGCGCCAGCAGCCTATATACCGGTAATGAGCAGTTCTTC. Translation gives CASSLYTGNEQFF.

This chain joins TRBV7-2 and TRBJ1-3, with D possibly matching TRBD1 (5 bases). Per the germline V gene, CDR1 is SGHTA and CDR2 is FQGNSA. V shed 2 bases and J shed 8 bases, with 19 bases lying between them. The CDR3 is 16 residues long. The CDR3 DNA follows: TGTGCCAGCAGCTTACCGTCTCGGGCCCCGGGGGACACCATATATTTT. It codes for CASSLPSRAPGDTIYF.

The rearrangement uses TRBV4-1 and TRBJ2-2; D is perhaps TRBD2 (6 bases). The ends were cut back, 4 bases at V and 0 bases at J, with 18 bases in the middle. The CDR3 covers 18 residues. The V gene's germline CDR1 is MGHRA and CDR2 YSYEKL. Here the CDR3 reads CASSPFPTDYTNTGELFF. Written as DNA, the CDR3 is TGCGCCAGCAGCCCGTTTCCTACGGACTACACGAACACCGGGGAGCTGTTTTTT.

The chain is built from TRBV7-9 and TRBJ2-5, with a possible D match to TRBD2 (5 bases). Trimming removed 7 bases at V and 1 base at J, with 10 bases between. This CDR3 comprises 13 residues. Germline CDR1 SEHNR, CDR2 FQNEAQ (reference sequence). In DNA, the CDR3 is TGTGCCAGCAATGGACTTTTCCAAGAGACCCAGTACTTC. Its protein product is CASNGLFQETQYF.

The genes are TRBV7-2 and TRBJ1-2, with D perhaps matching TRBD1 (5 bases). Trimming left V 5 bases short and J 2 bases short, with 15 bases between. The germline gives CDR1 SGHTA, CDR2 FQGNSA. CDR3 length: 15 residues. CDR3 sequence reads: CASSPPGVGNYGYTF. The CDR3 nucleotides are TGTGCCAGCAGCCCCCCGGGGGTTGGGAACTATGGCTACACCTTC.

The rearrangement links TRBV4-1 to TRBJ2-1; possible D gene TRBD2, 6 bases. The CDR3 is 17 amino acids. Germline V gene lookup returns CDR1 MGHRA and CDR2 YSYEKL. The V and J ends lost 0 bases and 3 bases respectively, with 15 bases between them. CDR3 loop: CASSQENGGTGYNEQFF. The CDR3 nucleotides read TGCGCCAGCAGCCAAGAAAATGGCGGGACGGGCTACAATGAGCAGTTCTTC.

The chain is built from TRBV5-1 and TRBJ1-4; 8 nucleotides match TRBD1. Unmatched junction bases numbered 6, after V lost 5 bases and J lost 6 bases. Germline CDR1 is SGHRS and CDR2 is YFSETQ. The CDR3 runs 14 residues. The CDR3: CASSWTGKDEKLFF. The CDR3 DNA reads TGCGCCAGCAGTTGGACAGGGAAAGATGAAAAACTGTTTTTT.

J is TRBJ1-1 and V is TRBV27; D remains unclear. Germline V gene lookup returns CDR1 MNHEY and CDR2 SMNVEV (reference sequence). This CDR3 contains 14 residues. V dropped 6 bases and J dropped 0 bases, with 11 bases sitting between them. The CDR3 sequence is CASSWGGLNTEAFF. The CDR3 region has the DNA TGTGCCAGCAGCTGGGGAGGCCTGAACACTGAAGCTTTCTTT.

This chain links TRBV4-2 with TRBJ2-7, with TRBD1 matching 7 bases. CDR1 is LGHNA and CDR2 is YNFKEQ in the germline V gene. This CDR3 is 15 amino acids long. J gave up 3 bases and V 5 bases, and 10 bases lay outside the gene matches. The CDR3 region is CASSTPLGQLYEQYF. The CDR3 bases are TGTGCCAGCAGCACCCCCTTGGGACAGCTCTACGAGCAGTACTTC.

J is TRBJ2-7 and V is TRBV29-1; possible D gene TRBD2, 5 bases. Germline CDR1 SQVTM, CDR2 ANQGSEA. Trimming left V 4 bases short and J 3 bases short, with 16 bases between. The CDR3 consists of 14 residues. In nucleotides, the CDR3 is TGCAGCGTTGCGAAGCGGAGAGAAGGCTACGAGCAGTACTTC. Translating gives CSVAKRREGYEQYF.

The chain carries TRBV29-1 and TRBJ2-7, with 13 bases aligning to TRBD2. The V segment lost 4 bases and the J segment 5 bases; nucleotides outside the gene matches: 11. The CDR3 spans 16 residues. Germline CDR1 SQVTM, CDR2 ANQGSEA. CDR3 region: CSVALATSGRGNEQYF. CDR3 sequence (DNA): TGCAGCGTTGCGCTCGCTACTAGCGGGAGGGGAAACGAGCAGTACTTC.

The rearrangement links TRBV6-4 to TRBJ1-1; perhaps TRBD1 as D (5 bases). The V and J ends lost 4 bases and 0 bases respectively, with 12 bases between them. The CDR3 is made up of 15 amino acids. Germline CDR1 reads MRHNA; CDR2 reads SNTAGT. The CDR3 nucleotides are TGTGCCAGCAGTGCAGATGGCAGGGTGAACACTGAAGCTTTCTTT. Its protein product is CASSADGRVNTEAFF.

The genes are TRBV19 and TRBJ2-4; 7 nucleotides match TRBD2. The CDR3 has 14 residues. The junction had 7 bases not matched to a gene; V was cut back by 5 bases and J by 6 bases. Germline V lookup: CDR1 LNHDA, CDR2 SQIVND (reference sequence). The CDR3 spells CASSPRTSGNIQYF. The CDR3 region has the DNA TGTGCCAGTAGTCCACGGACTAGTGGAAACATTCAGTACTTC.

There are a few counts of this clone. CDR3 bases: TGTGCCTGGAGTGTACTCGCTAGCAGCTACAATGAGCAGTTCTTC. This translates into CAWSVLASSYNEQFF. The chain recombines TRBV30 with TRBJ2-1; weak D call: TRBD2 (5 bases). The ends were cut back, 0 bases at V and 3 bases at J, with 12 bases in the middle. This CDR3 has 15 amino acids. The germline V gene has CDR1 GTSNPN and CDR2 SVGIG (reference sequence).

The J gene is TRBJ2-1, the V gene TRBV25-1; 7 bases map to TRBD1. The CDR3 loop spans 13 amino acids. With 6 bases clipped from V and 10 bases from J, the junction kept 9 bases outside the gene matches. The V gene's germline CDR1 is MGHDK and CDR2 SYGVNS. CDR3 residues: CASSLKGGREQFF. DNA for the CDR3: TGTGCCAGCAGCCTTAAAGGGGGCCGAGAGCAGTTCTTC.

The V call is TRBV21-1, the J call TRBJ2-7; the table gives TRBD2 as D, unverified against the DNA. TRBV21-1 is a documented pseudogene. The CDR3 runs to 16 residues. In DNA, the CDR3 is TGTGCCAGCAGCAAAGTATCCTTAGCGGGAGGGCGCGAGCAGTACTTC. Residues: CASSKVSLAGGREQYF.

This clone came up a few times. The chain recombines TRBV10-3 with TRBJ2-3; D might be TRBD2 (6 bases). The CDR3 runs to 14 residues. V was clipped by 3 bases and J by 0 bases, with 7 bases between them. Germline values: CDR1 ENHRY, CDR2 SYGVKD. The CDR3 sequence is CAISESGSTDTQYF. The CDR3 DNA sequence: TGTGCCATCAGTGAAAGCGGGAGCACAGATACGCAGTATTTT.

The J gene is TRBJ2-2, the V gene TRBV9; D gene unclear. Germline V gives CDR1 SGDLS, CDR2 YYNGEE. The CDR3 is 14 amino acids. The V end was cut by 0 bases, the J end by 6 bases, with 9 bases between. Written as DNA, the CDR3 is TGTGCCAGCAGCGTAGATGGCCAGGCCGGGGAGCTGTTTTTT. Protein product: CASSVDGQAGELFF.

The V and J genes are TRBV29-1 and TRBJ2-7; possibly TRBD1 for D (7 bases). The germline V gene encodes CDR1 SQVTM and CDR2 ANQGSEA. The germline V and J ends were trimmed by 4 bases and 6 bases, with 13 bases remaining between them. The CDR3 has 12 residues. The CDR3, as DNA: TGCAGCGTTGGGGGCAGGGGGGCCGAGCAGTACTTC. This gives the protein CSVGGRGAEQYF.

The CDR3 DNA is TGTGCCTGGAGTGCTAGCGCGAACACCGGGGAGCTGTTTTTT. It is translated as CAWSASANTGELFF. The chain couples TRBV30 to TRBJ2-2; possible D gene TRBD2, 6 bases. The CDR3 loop spans 14 amino acids. Germline V gene sequence: CDR1 GTSNPN, CDR2 SVGIG (reference sequence). The V end lost 1 base, the J end lost 0 bases, and 6 bases lay between the germline ends. The variable domain in full, with the rest retrieved from reference TRBV30 and TRBJ2-2, is SQTIHQWPATLVQPVGSPLSLECTVEGTSNPNLYWYRQAAGRGLQLLFYSVGIGQISSEVPQNLSASRPQDRQFILSSKKLLLSDSGFYLCAWSASANTGELFFGEGSRLTVL.

The gene calls are TRBV9 and TRBJ1-1, with D tentatively TRBD1 (6 bases). V lost 2 bases and J lost 3, with 14 bases in between. This CDR3 comprises 15 residues. Germline V gene lookup returns CDR1 SGDLS and CDR2 YYNGEE. DNA of the CDR3: TGTGCCAGCAGCGTGGGGGCAGGGAGGGACACTGAAGCTTTCTTT. Encoded protein: CASSVGAGRDTEAFF.

V usage is TRBV4-3 and J usage is TRBJ2-7; D unclear. The CDR3 loop spans 14 amino acids. CDR1 and CDR2 (germline): LGHNA, YSLEER. The V end lost 1 base, the J end lost 0 bases, and 7 bases lay between the germline ends. The CDR3: CASSQGLSSYEQYF. As DNA, the CDR3 is TGCGCCAGCAGCCAAGGACTGAGCTCCTACGAGCAGTACTTC.

The CDR3 loop is CASSFDWTSGYTF. The DNA for the CDR3 is TGTGCCAGCAGTTTCGATTGGACAAGTGGCTACACCTTC. This chain connects TRBV27 to TRBJ1-2, with D possibly TRBD1 on 5 matching bases. Germline loops: CDR1 MNHEY, CDR2 SMNVEV (reference sequence). Trimming took off 3 bases at V and 7 bases at J, with 12 bases between the two ends. The CDR3 is 13 residues long.